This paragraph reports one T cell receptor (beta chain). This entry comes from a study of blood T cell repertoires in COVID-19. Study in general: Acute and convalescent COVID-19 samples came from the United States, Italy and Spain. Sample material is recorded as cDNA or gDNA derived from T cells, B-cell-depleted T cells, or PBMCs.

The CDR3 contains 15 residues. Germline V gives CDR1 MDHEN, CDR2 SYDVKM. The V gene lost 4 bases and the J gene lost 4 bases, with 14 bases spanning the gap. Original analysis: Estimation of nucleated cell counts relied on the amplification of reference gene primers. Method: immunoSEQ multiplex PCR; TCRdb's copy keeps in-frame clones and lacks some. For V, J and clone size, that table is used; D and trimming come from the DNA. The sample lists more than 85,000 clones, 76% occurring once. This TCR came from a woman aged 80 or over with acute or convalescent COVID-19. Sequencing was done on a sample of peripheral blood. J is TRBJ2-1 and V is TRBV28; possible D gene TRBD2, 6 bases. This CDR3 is CASSSGSWGYNEQFF. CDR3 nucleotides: TGTGCCAGCAGTTCCGGGAGCTGGGGGTACAATGAGCAGTTCTTC.